These 25 T cell receptor beta chains were all obtained from the same sample, sequenced in a study of Ad26.COV2.S vaccination and SARS-CoV-2 variants. Indicated treatment: some 20 received Ad26.COV2.S at low or high dose, single or two shots; several received placebo; per-sample allocation not given. Repertoires come from day 63 after the first vaccine or placebo injection. This table comes from immunoSEQ multiplex PCR, and its TCRdb copy is limited to in-frame clones, with some not included. The sample has roughly 500,000 clones; approximately 92% are singletons. The sample in question was peripheral blood, obtained in a trial of Ad26.COV2.S vaccine versus placebo. The receptor source for this set is a person between 18 and 65 years old who received the Ad26.COV2.S COVID-19 vaccine or a placebo.

The J gene is TRBJ1-1, the V gene TRBV5-1; D not resolved. The CDR3 spans 15 residues. Germline V gene sequence: CDR1 SGHRS, CDR2 YFSETQ. Between the trimmed V and J ends, which lost 4 bases and 4 bases, there was a span of 17 bases. CDR3 loop: CASSRLAGRATEAFF. In nucleotides, the CDR3 is TGCGCCAGCAGCCGACTAGCGGGGAGGGCCACTGAAGCTTTCTTT.

The chain uses TRBV27 and TRBJ2-2; TRBD2 agrees at 9 bases. V shed 3 bases, J shed 5 bases, and the junction held 4 bases outside the gene matches. The germline gives CDR1 MNHEY, CDR2 SMNVEV (reference sequence). The CDR3 sequence is 15 residues long. CDR3 DNA: TGTGCCAGCAGTTTTGGAAGCGGGAGGACCGGGGAGCTGTTTTTT. This codes for CASSFGSGRTGELFF.

The rearrangement links TRBV6-6 to TRBJ1-6; D not certain. Per the germline V gene, CDR1 is MNHNY and CDR2 is SVGAGI (reference sequence). This CDR3 has 12 amino acids. V was trimmed by 6 bases and J by 10 bases, leaving 10 bases between them. CDR3 bases: TGTGCCAGCAGCCCTGGCGGCTCACCCCTCCACTTT. Translation gives CASSPGGSPLHF.

This sequence joins TRBV6-5 and TRBJ1-2; tentative D call: TRBD1 (6 bases). The CDR3 has 15 residues. Germline V gene lookup returns CDR1 MNHEY and CDR2 SVGAGI. V gave up 0 bases and J gave up 8 bases, with 16 bases separating them. The CDR3 loop reads CASSYSGQHGKGYTF. DNA for the CDR3: TGTGCCAGCAGTTACTCCGGACAGCACGGAAAAGGCTACACCTTC.

As regards this clone: Other DNA sequences within the sample encode an identical CDR3. The chain has TRBV5-1 and TRBJ2-1; perhaps D is TRBD1 or TRBD2 (7 bases each). Trimming cost V 4 bases and J 8 bases, with 16 bases left between them. This CDR3 has 14 residues. Germline V lookup: CDR1 SGHRS, CDR2 YFSETQ. The CDR3 here is CASSLGQAGDEQFF. In DNA form, the CDR3 reads TGCGCCAGCAGCCTAGGACAGGCGGGGGATGAGCAGTTCTTC.

The chain is built from TRBV30 and TRBJ2-5, with D perhaps matching TRBD2 (6 bases). CDR1 GTSNPN and CDR2 SVGIG come from the germline V gene (reference sequence). This CDR3 spans 13 amino acids. V dropped 2 bases and J dropped 5 bases, with 12 bases sitting between them. The CDR3 here is CAWSQEGEETQYF. DNA of the CDR3: TGTGCCTGGAGTCAGGAGGGCGAGGAGACCCAGTACTTC.

The chain couples TRBV6-5 to TRBJ2-7, with 9 nucleotides matching TRBD2. Trimming at V came to 5 bases and at J to 3 bases, leaving 8 bases not matched to a gene. CDR3 length: 15 residues. Germline V gene sequence: CDR1 MNHEY, CDR2 SVGAGI. DNA for the CDR3: TGTGCCAGCAGTCCGAGAGGACTAGCGCACTACGAGCAGTACGTC. It codes for CASSPRGLAHYEQYV.

The chain has TRBV7-9 and TRBJ2-3, with D unresolved. CDR1 and CDR2 (germline): SEHNR, FQNEAQ (reference sequence). The CDR3 sequence is 17 residues long. V was shortened by 2 bases and J by 4 bases, with 19 bases between the two germline ends. The CDR3 coding sequence is TGTGCCAGCAGCTTAAAGCAATTAACCGGGCACGCAGATACGCAGTATTTT. This sequence encodes CASSLKQLTGHADTQYF. The full variable domain, its missing parts supplied by reference TRBV7-9 and TRBJ2-3, is DTGVSQNPRHKITKRGQNVTFRCDPISEHNRLYWYRQTLGQGPEFLTYFQNEAQLEKSRLLSDRFSAERPKGSFSTLEIQRTEQGDSAMYLCASSLKQLTGHADTQYFGPGTRLTVL.

The J gene is TRBJ1-4, the V gene TRBV2; D remains ambiguous. Trimming removed 9 bases at V and 5 bases at J, with 10 bases between. This CDR3 is built from 12 residues. In germline, CDR1 is SNHLY, CDR2 FYNNEI. CDR3 amino acids: CARRSPNEKLFF. CDR3 DNA: TGTGCCAGGCGGTCCCCAAATGAAAAACTGTTTTTT.

The rearrangement links TRBV5-1 to TRBJ2-7; D remains ambiguous. Trimming took 0 bases from V and 5 from J, leaving 33 bases between them. CDR1 and CDR2 (germline): SGHRS, YFSETQ. The CDR3 totals 21 residues. CDR3 residues: CASSLAEAAAHTLQDDHEQYV. As DNA, the CDR3 is TGCGCCAGCAGCTTGGCCGAGGCGGCAGCCCATACCCTTCAAGATGACCACGAGCAGTACGTC.

The rearrangement uses TRBV4-3 and TRBJ2-3; D remains unclear. V was cut by 2 bases and J by 2 bases, with 14 bases left in between. Germline V CDR1 and CDR2: LGHNA, YSLEER. This CDR3 is 16 amino acids long. The CDR3 region is CASSQNGHRFTDTQYF. The CDR3, as DNA: TGCGCCAGCAGCCAAAACGGCCACAGATTCACAGATACGCAGTATTTT.

The gene calls are TRBV29-1 and TRBJ1-1, with TRBD1 matching over 7 bases. This CDR3 spans 16 amino acids. Trimming at V came to 7 bases and at J to 0 bases, leaving 14 bases not matched to a gene. Germline V lookup: CDR1 SQVTM, CDR2 ANQGSEA. CDR3 in amino acids: CSARGWTGYMNTEAFF. The CDR3 DNA follows: TGCAGCGCCAGGGGCTGGACAGGCTACATGAACACTGAAGCTTTCTTT.

V is TRBV29-1 and J is TRBJ2-2, with 8 bases matching TRBD1. CDR1 SQVTM and CDR2 ANQGSEA come from the germline V gene. This CDR3 has 14 amino acids. J lost 8 bases, V lost 7 bases, and 12 bases had no gene match. The CDR3 region has the DNA TGCAGCGCGACAGACAGGGGCGAAGTGGGGGAGCTGTTTTTT. Its protein product is CSATDRGEVGELFF.

The gene calls are TRBV27 and TRBJ2-2, with 9 bases aligning to TRBD1. The CDR3 runs to 18 residues. V shed 3 bases, J shed 0 bases, and the junction held 8 bases outside the gene matches. The germline V gene has CDR1 MNHEY and CDR2 SMNVEV (reference sequence). DNA of the CDR3: TGTGCCAGCAGTTTCCCGGGGACAGGGAACCCGAACACCGGGGAGCTGTTTTTT. Translated, it gives CASSFPGTGNPNTGELFF.

The chain recombines TRBV6-4 with TRBJ2-4, with D uncertain. The CDR3 length is 16 residues. Germline-derived CDR1 and CDR2 are MRHNA and SNTAGT. Trimming took 11 bases from V and 3 from J, leaving 23 bases between them. The CDR3 region is CAPRRLGNPGKNIQYF. The CDR3 DNA reads as TGTGCCCCCCGTCGCCTAGGGAACCCTGGCAAAAACATTCAGTACTTC.

V gene TRBV30 combines with J gene TRBJ2-2; D is unclear. The CDR3 totals 13 residues. V was clipped by 2 bases and J by 6 bases, with 10 bases between them. CDR1 is GTSNPN and CDR2 is SVGIG in the germline V gene (reference sequence). The CDR3 loop is CAWSPTFPGELFF. The CDR3 nucleotides read TGTGCCTGGAGTCCAACCTTTCCCGGGGAGCTGTTTTTT. Supplemented by reference TRBV30 and TRBJ2-2, the full variable domain reads SQTIHQWPATLVQPVGSPLSLECTVEGTSNPNLYWYRQAAGRGLQLLFYSVGIGQISSEVPQNLSASRPQDRQFILSSKKLLLSDSGFYLCAWSPTFPGELFFGEGSRLTVL.

The chain employs TRBV2 and TRBJ2-5, with D maybe TRBD2 (7 bases). The ends were cut back, 5 bases at V and 1 base at J, with 8 bases in the middle. Germline CDR1 reads SNHLY; CDR2 reads FYNNEI. This CDR3 region has 13 residues. CDR3 nucleotides: TGTGCCAGCAGTCGGGGGGCCCAAGAGACCCAGTACTTC. This gives the protein CASSRGAQETQYF. Complete variable domain (other parts from reference TRBV2 and TRBJ2-5): EPEVTQTPSHQVTQMGQEVILRCVPISNHLYFYWYRQILGQKVEFLVSFYNNEISEKSEIFDDQFSVERPDGSNFTLKIRSTKLEDSAMYFCASSRGAQETQYFGPGTRLLVL.

The chain links TRBV11-3 to TRBJ2-2, with 12 bases identical to TRBD2. CDR1 SGHNT and CDR2 YENEEA come from the germline V gene. J lost 6 bases, V lost 4 bases, and 3 bases had no gene match. The CDR3 has 15 residues. CDR3 region: CASSYSSGRAGELFF. The CDR3 region has the DNA TGTGCCAGCAGCTATTCTAGCGGGAGGGCCGGGGAGCTGTTTTTT.

The chain is built from TRBV10-3 and TRBJ2-7, with no clear D. The V gene's germline CDR1 is ENHRY and CDR2 SYGVKD. This CDR3 region has 11 residues. The germline V and J ends were trimmed by 4 bases and 3 bases, with 4 bases remaining between them. The CDR3 region is CAISGNYEQYF. In nucleotides, the CDR3 is TGTGCCATCAGTGGCAACTACGAGCAGTACTTC.

The CDR3 here is CASSLGARGETQYF. CDR3 coding DNA: TGTGCCAGCAGCTTGGGGGCCAGGGGGGAGACCCAGTACTTC. The chain combines TRBV5-4 with TRBJ2-5, with 7 bases aligning to TRBD1. V gave up 0 bases and J gave up 5 bases; unmatched junction bases: 4. Germline V gene lookup returns CDR1 SGHNT and CDR2 YYREEE (reference sequence). The CDR3 sequence is 14 residues long.

The CDR3 DNA follows: TGTGCCAGCTCTCCTAATTGGGGGGCCAACGTCCTGACTTTC. Protein sequence: CASSPNWGANVLTF. This rearrangement joins TRBV18 to TRBJ2-6; D is unresolved. V lost 6 bases to trimming and J lost 4 bases, with 10 bases between them. This CDR3 is 14 amino acids long. Germline CDR1 is KGHSH and CDR2 is LQKENI.

A note on this clone: Other DNA sequences in the sample encode the same CDR3. Written as DNA, the CDR3 is TGCAGCGTTGTAGGCGGCGGAAACACCATATATTTT. It specifies CSVVGGGNTIYF. The rearrangement uses TRBV29-1 and TRBJ1-3; D not certain. Germline lookup yields CDR1 SQVTM and CDR2 ANQGSEA. CDR3 length: 12 amino acids. Trimming stripped 4 bases from V and 4 bases from J, with 8 bases between. The full variable domain, with the rest looked up from reference TRBV29-1 and TRBJ1-3, is SAVISQKPSRDICQRGTSLTIQCQVDSQVTMMFWYRQQPGQSLTLIATANQGSEATYESGFVIDKFPISRPNLTFSTLTVSNMSPEDSSIYLCSVVGGGNTIYFGEGSWLTVV.

J is TRBJ2-3 and V is TRBV6-5; 7 nucleotides line up with TRBD2. The germline V gene encodes CDR1 MNHEY and CDR2 SVGAGI. V lost 7 bases, J lost 2 bases, and 9 bases stayed unmatched. This CDR3 spans 15 amino acids. CDR3 in DNA: TGTGCCAGCAACCGGGGGGAGCTCCTCACAGATACGCAGTATTTT. The encoded protein is CASNRGELLTDTQYF.

This clone occurred a few times. The chain has TRBV3-1 (or the pseudogene TRBV3-2) and TRBJ2-7; the D call may be TRBD1 or TRBD2 (7 bases each). Trimming removed 4 bases at V and 2 bases at J, with 12 bases between. Germline CDR1 and CDR2: LGHDT and YNNKEL (reference sequence). The CDR3 is 14 amino acids. Written as DNA, the CDR3 is TGTGCCAGCAGCCCCCAGGGGGGGACCTACGAGCAGTACTTC. This codes for CASSPQGGTYEQYF.

Note on this clone: Mismatch with germline at one junction end may stem from a read error. The V call is TRBV20-1, the J call TRBJ1-4; D gene ambiguous. CDR3 size: 11 residues. Germline lookup yields CDR1 DFQATT and CDR2 SNEGSKA (reference sequence). The chain's CDR3 is CSASIREKLFF. CDR3 nucleotide sequence: TGCAGCGCTAGTATTCGGGAAAAACTGTTTTTT.